This record covers a single TCR beta chain. Unmatched junction bases numbered 1, after V lost 2 bases and J lost 6 bases. Germline assignment: CDR1 SGDLS and CDR2 YYNGEE. The CDR3 loop spans 14 amino acids. This sample is part of a study of blood T cell repertoires in COVID-19. On the study more broadly: Samples of COVID-19 (acute and convalescent) were obtained from the United States, Italy and Spain. The analysed material was cDNA or gDNA that came from T cells, B-cell-depleted T cells, or PBMCs.

In the original processing: It was from reference gene primer amplification that nucleated cell counts were estimated. The method was immunoSEQ multiplex PCR; TCRdb's version includes in-frame clones alone and lacks a portion of them. The V and J calls and clone size are taken from that table; D and trimming were inferred from the DNA. The sample includes 99,000 or so clones, roughly 82% of them seen just once. V is TRBV9 and J is TRBJ2-3, with TRBD2 matching over 12 bases. Sequencing input: peripheral blood. This sequence originates from a man aged 60-69 years with acute or convalescent COVID-19. CDR3 amino acids: CASSVGLAGDTQYF. The DNA for the CDR3 is TGTGCCAGCAGCGTCGGACTAGCGGGGGATACGCAGTATTTT.